This section outlines one T cell receptor beta chain sequence together with its context. It has no known antigen specificity. The data were obtained in a study of T cells expressing NK-cell markers (dated by TCRdb to between 2020 and 2021). Study-wide context: About 8 donors provided sorted CD3+CD56+NKG2C+, CD3+CD56+NKG2C- and CD3+CD56-NKG2C+ T-cell subsets, whose TCR beta-chain repertoires were profiled. Seven of the eight sequenced donors were HCMV-seropositive and one was HCMV-seronegative. The study sequenced eight donors, all healthy volunteers chosen at random: three men and five women. Sequencing of the libraries produced 2 x 150 bp reads on Illumina HiSeq 2000/2500, MiSeq or NextSeq.

The germline V gene (reference sequence) gives CDR1 as DFQATT and CDR2 as SNEGSKA. The CDR3 runs 14 amino acids, cysteine and phenylalanine included. The nucleotide record is missing. The paper as a whole reports these results and caveats: In six donors, the dominant CD3+CD56+NKG2C+ clonotypes were found to rank among the top 10 CD8+ clonotypes and to make up about 1.0-8% of CD8+ T cells. Those dominant clonotypes were again the most abundant among CD3+CD56-NKG2C+ cells in a few donors, at roughly 25-65%. Whether the expanded NKG2C-expressing T cell clones were specific for HCMV antigens was left unclear.

Sequencing was performed on an Illumina HiSeq 2000. 5'RACE template switching, by which a universal primer site and unique molecular identifiers were added, was used to make TCR beta cDNA libraries. cDNA synthesis was primed from the TCR beta constant segment and was followed by two successive PCR amplification steps. Per the source publication's procedure: MIGEC handled demultiplexing of the reads and grouping by UMI, while MiTCR was used to assemble and quantify clonotypes. To exclude erroneous sequences, any TCR cDNA sequence not supported by at least two reads was discarded. The tcR package was used for downstream repertoire analysis, with clonotypes matched between fractions based on CDR3 nucleotide sequence plus V segment. VDJmatch was used to annotate antigen specificity against VDJdb, with one amino acid substitution in CDR3 permitted. Following TCRdb reprocessing, every CDR3 protein sequence forms one entry, and DNA is not provided. The V and J calls come from TCRdb's annotation, not from the publication. The sample's table lists a count of 350,000 to 400,000 distinct CDR3 sequences. The leading ten clones occupy 9.5% to 12% of the sample.

HCMV-specific IgG was detected in serum with a commercial ELISA kit to determine HCMV serostatus. Peripheral blood mononuclear cells were isolated from blood by Ficoll density gradient centrifugation. Sequenced input: blood T cells: a sorted CD56 or NKG2C T cell subset, CD4+ or CD8+ T cells, or bulk PBMC T cells (not recorded which). The sequence was obtained from a woman in her forties or fifties in good health. Donor details come from another sample of the same person, matched by shared clones. The sequence is built from TRBV20-1 and TRBJ2-5; checking the TCRdb D call of TRBD2 is not possible without DNA. The CDR3 amino acid sequence is: CSARGLDGGETQYF.